This T cell receptor beta chain is from a study of T cell responses to AZD1222 COVID-19 vaccine. Regarding the study as a whole: It should be noted that donors were predominantly white British and more often female, and clonal diversity was possibly underestimated. At baseline, seropositivity was found in only 5 to 7 AZD1222 recipients. An increase in Spike-specific TCR breadth and depth was observed after two AZD1222 doses. None of the repertoires were sampled until the peak T cell response had passed.

CDR1 is KGHDR, CDR2 SFDVKD, per germline. The ends were cut back, 1 base at V and 7 bases at J, with 12 bases in the middle. The CDR3 is 15 amino acids. With respect to this clone: The antigen remains undetermined.

Data came from immunoSEQ multiplex PCR; TCRdb stores just in-frame clones and leaves some out. The sample has over 130,000 clones, 90% seen once. V is TRBV24-1 and J is TRBJ1-4, with a possible D match to TRBD1 (6 bases). The source of this sequence is an adult who received the AZD1222 COVID-19 vaccine. The sequencing used peripheral blood, collected 28 days after the second AZD1222 dose. The DNA of the CDR3 is TGTGCCACCAGTGATTTCTACCAGGGGTTTGAAAAACTGTTTTTT. It codes for CATSDFYQGFEKLFF.